This T cell receptor beta chain was retrieved from a study of CD8+ T cells in alopecia areata. Study-wide findings and caveats: In scalp, tofacitinib significantly decreased clonality and expanded CD8+ clones among the top 100. Lesional scalp, especially alopecia totalis/universalis, showed higher clonality than normal scalp.

This clone has a single count. The antigen is unknown. RNA was isolated and reverse transcribed to cDNA, the sequencing template. The assay was immunoSEQ multiplex PCR, and TCRdb's table has in-frame clones only and misses some. The data contain 190,000 or so clones, more than 45% of them singletons. Treatment given: oral pan-JAK inhibitor, 5-10 mg twice daily. Alopecia areata patients had lesional scalp punch biopsies and peripheral blood taken from them. This receptor was obtained from a human donor with alopecia areata. The sequencing here drew on CD4+ T cells sorted from blood, taken at week 24, from a patient treated with tofacitinib.

The CDR3 coding sequence is TGTGCCAGCAGCGTAAAAGGGACTAGTCCAGATACGCAGTATTTT. This gives the protein CASSVKGTSPDTQYF. The rearrangement joins TRBV9 to TRBJ2-3, with TRBD2 identical over 8 bases. Germline trimming cut 1 base from V and 4 bases from J; bases unmatched to any gene: 5. The CDR3 sequence is 15 residues long. From germline, CDR1 is SGDLS and CDR2 YYNGEE.